The T cell receptor beta chain described here comes from a study of blood T cell repertoires in COVID-19 (dated by TCRdb to between 2020 and 2021). The study in broad terms: Collaborator samples came from the United States, Italy and Spain and covered acute and convalescent phases of COVID-19. The material from the prospective study consisted of cDNA or gDNA derived from T cells, B-cell-depleted T cells, or PBMCs. Subjects who had been exposed to COVID-19, were actively infected with it, or had recovered from it provided the deeply sampled blood TCRbeta repertoires that made up the dataset. The repertoires were released in a freely available public database intended as a resource for research on the immune response to SARS-CoV-2. Samples came from the ongoing ImmuneRACE study (first 160 participants) plus 1,254 subjects from 6 global collaborators. Sample metadata almost always included a de-identified subject ID, COVID-19 status, age in years and sex. Where available, HLA class I and class II types were obtained from metadata supplied by the sample provider rather than from assay-based typing.

Samples from volunteer blood donors who had recovered from COVID-19 were contributed by a second Seattle source. Collaborating institutions collected whole blood in K2EDTA tubes following their own protocols. For TCRbeta analysis, collaborator samples were shipped as frozen whole blood, as isolated PBMCs, or as DNA extracted from either sample type. The paper as a whole reports these results and caveats: Clinical and demographic metadata were provided uncurated, with the amount varying by source and participant.

Concerning this clone: The target of this receptor is not known. Per-base qualities were not stored, and no clone one base away is much larger.

The immunoSEQ Assay, a bias-controlled multiplex PCR, was used to amplify TCRbeta CDR3 regions from genomic DNA. Concerning the study's data processing: Within the assay, amplification of reference gene primers was used to estimate how many nucleated cells each sample contained. To quantify the absolute abundance of each unique TCRbeta CDR3 rearrangement, sequence reads were collapsed and filtered. For each sample, productive Simpson clonality was calculated as the square root of Simpson's diversity index over productive rearrangements. As stored in TCRdb, this immuneACCESS dataset retains in-frame rearrangements with V and J assigned. A fraction of the clones does not appear; measured against another copy, unresolved V genes explain less than half of the discrepancy, and the remainder lacks a known reason. V and J calls plus clone size are reproduced from that table; the DNA served to infer D and trimming. The table for this sample lists around 190,000 clones; roughly nine tenths of them were counted only once. The ten largest account for approximately 2% of the sample.

The specimen was peripheral blood. The TCR originated in a man between 18 and 35 years old who had recovered from COVID-19.

The DNA sequence follows: TGTGCCAGCAGCCAGGAGGGGACTAGCGGGCCACAAGAGACCCAGTACTTC. Translated, this gives CASSQEGTSGPQETQYF. The rearranged chain carries TRBV3-1 (or the pseudogene TRBV3-2) and TRBJ2-5, with TRBD2 matching 12 junction bases. CDR1 and CDR2, looked up from the germline V gene (reference sequence), are LGHDT and YNNKEL. V is cut back by 3 bases and J by 2 bases, with 7 bases in the junction unmatched. The CDR3 goes from the cysteine to the phenylalanine over 17 residues. Only the CDR3 DNA is retained, 51 bases long and in frame from the first base.